This T cell receptor (beta chain) originates from a study of beta chain features in type 1 diabetes. The authors reverse transcribed all of the isolated RNA, so sequencing captured expressed TCRB transcripts. Sequencing of naive, central memory and regulatory T cell samples gave an average of approximately 3.8 million reads. The repertoire was sequenced with immunoSEQ multiplex PCR; TCRdb's copy has only in-frame clones and lacks some. The repertoire holds about 180,000 clones, around 13% seen once, with approximately 0.64% in the top ten. Study findings and constraints: Fewer junction insertions and more nucleotide deletions appeared in type 1 diabetes patients.

About this clone: What it binds is unknown.

The V end was cut by 6 bases, the J end by 5 bases, with 16 bases between. The CDR3 has 15 residues. CDR1 SGHAT and CDR2 FQNNGV come from the germline V gene. This clonotype was sampled from a woman aged 18-35 years in good health. The V and J genes are TRBV11-2 and TRBJ2-2; unclear D gene. The sequenced material came from central memory CD4+ T cells from blood. The CDR3 protein is CASRIITLETGELFF. CDR3 bases: TGTGCCAGCAGGATCATAACCCTCGAGACCGGGGAGCTGTTTTTT.